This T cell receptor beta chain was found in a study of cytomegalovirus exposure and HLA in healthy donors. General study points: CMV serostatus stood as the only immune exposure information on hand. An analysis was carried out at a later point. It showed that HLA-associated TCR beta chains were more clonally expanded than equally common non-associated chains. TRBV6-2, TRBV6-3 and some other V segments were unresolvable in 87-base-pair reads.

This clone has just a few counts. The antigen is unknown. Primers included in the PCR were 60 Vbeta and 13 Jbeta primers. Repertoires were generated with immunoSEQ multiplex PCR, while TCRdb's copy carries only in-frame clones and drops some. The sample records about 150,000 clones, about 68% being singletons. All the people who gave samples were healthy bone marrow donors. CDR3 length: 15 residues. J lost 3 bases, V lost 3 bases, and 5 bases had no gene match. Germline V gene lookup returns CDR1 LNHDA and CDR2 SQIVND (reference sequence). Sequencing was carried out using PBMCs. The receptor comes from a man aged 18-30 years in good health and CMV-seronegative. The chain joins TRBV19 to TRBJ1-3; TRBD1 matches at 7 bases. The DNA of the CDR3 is TGTGCCAGTAGTATGACAGGGAAAGGTGGAAACACCATATATTTT. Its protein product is CASSMTGKGGNTIYF.